This T cell receptor (beta chain) was observed in a study of blood T cell repertoires in COVID-19. Study-wide context: PBMCs, B-cell-depleted T cells, or T cells were the source of the cDNA or gDNA that made up the material.

V was cut by 5 bases and J by 6 bases, with 16 bases left in between. CDR3 length equals 14 residues. Germline V CDR1 and CDR2: SGHAT, FQDESV (reference sequence). Assay: immunoSEQ multiplex PCR; the TCRdb copy retains only in-frame clones and omits some. The sample shows tens of thousands of clones, approximately 91% of them seen only once. The receptor comes from a human donor in a cohort sampled during active COVID-19. The chain uses TRBV11-1 and TRBJ1-2, with a possible D match to TRBD1 (5 bases). Sequencing was carried out using peripheral blood. This CDR3 is CASSVGTGSDGYTF. In DNA form, the CDR3 reads TGTGCCAGCAGCGTAGGAACAGGATCCGATGGCTACACCTTC.